This T cell receptor (beta chain) is drawn from a study of cytomegalovirus exposure and HLA in healthy donors. Study results and limitations: Most observed TCR sequences were rare, whereas some public TCRs were detected in many donors.

A note on this clone: What it recognizes is unknown.

The PCR ran on 60 Vbeta and 13 Jbeta primers. Some clones are missing from TCRdb's copy, which holds only in-frame ones; the method was immunoSEQ multiplex PCR. This sample's clone table lists under 200,000 clones. Germline CDR1 and CDR2: SGHNT and YENEEA. V gave up 4 bases and J gave up 6 bases, with 10 bases separating them. The CDR3 is 12 amino acids. The sample comprised PBMCs. This sequence was found in a man aged 25-40 years in good health and CMV-seronegative. The chain employs TRBV11-3 and TRBJ2-7; D unresolved. The CDR3 DNA follows: TGTGCCAGCAGCTCATTCCCTAGCGAGCAGTACTTC. Residues: CASSSFPSEQYF.